These 21 T cell receptor beta chains originate from one sample sequenced in a study of blood T cell repertoires in COVID-19. Clones were read by immunoSEQ multiplex PCR, and TCRdb kept only the in-frame ones, dropping some. The top ten clones hold about 11% of a sample with about 140,000 clones, more than 75% of them seen once. Sequenced material: PBMCs or T cells enriched from blood (not recorded which). The source is a man aged 55 to 70 who had recovered from COVID-19.

This clone came up once. The gene calls are TRBV7-3 and TRBJ2-3; 9 bases fit TRBD1. V was clipped by 2 bases and J by 2 bases; unmatched bases: 8. Germline V gene sequence: CDR1 SGHTA, CDR2 FQGTGA. The CDR3 is made up of 17 amino acids. The CDR3 region has the DNA TGTGCCAGCAGCTTAGCCCCGGGACAGGGAACCACAGATACGCAGTATTTT. As protein: CASSLAPGQGTTDTQYF.

Written as DNA, the CDR3 is TGTGCCAGCATAAATACAGGGGGCACGGGGGAGCTGTTTTTT. It encodes CASINTGGTGELFF. The rearrangement links TRBV6-5 to TRBJ2-2, with 9 nucleotides matching TRBD1. The germline gives CDR1 MNHEY, CDR2 SVGAGI. V dropped 7 bases and J dropped 8; count of bases not matched to a gene: 8. This CDR3 contains 14 residues.

The chain carries TRBV4-1 and TRBJ2-7; 12 bases match TRBD1. The V and J ends lost 4 bases and 6 bases, in that order; junction bases with no gene match: 10. CDR3 size: 16 residues. Germline V gene data show CDR1 as MGHRA and CDR2 as YSYEKL. CDR3 nucleotides: TGCGCCAGCAGCCGAACCGGGACAGGGGGCTTTGGCGAGCAGTACTTC. Translated, it gives CASSRTGTGGFGEQYF.

V gene TRBV28 combines with J gene TRBJ2-3; possibly TRBD2 for D (5 bases). Between the trimmed V and J ends, which lost 3 bases and 4 bases, there was a span of 8 bases. This CDR3 spans 13 amino acids. The germline V gene has CDR1 MDHEN and CDR2 SYDVKM. The CDR3 sequence: CASSFLASDTQYF. The CDR3 nucleotides are TGTGCCAGCAGTTTCCTAGCCTCAGATACGCAGTATTTT.

V usage is TRBV6-1 and J usage is TRBJ1-6, with D unclear. Germline V gene data show CDR1 as MNHNS and CDR2 as SASEGT. Trimming stripped 5 bases from V and 9 bases from J, with 8 bases between. This CDR3 is built from 12 residues. The CDR3 loop is CASSPPSSPLHF. CDR3 DNA: TGTGCCAGCAGTCCCCCGAGTTCACCCCTCCACTTT.

The CDR3 region is CASTGTNYGYTF. DNA for the CDR3: TGTGCCAGCACCGGGACTAACTATGGCTACACCTTC. The chain carries TRBV12-3 or TRBV12-4 and TRBJ1-2; no reliable D call. The CDR3 length is 12 residues. V lost 7 bases and J 0 bases, leaving 6 bases between the germline ends.

The rearrangement joins TRBV7-9 to TRBJ2-2, with D possibly TRBD1 on 7 matching bases. This CDR3 region has 12 residues. Germline V gene data show CDR1 as SEHNR and CDR2 as FQNEAQ (reference sequence). V was clipped by 5 bases and J by 11 bases, with 12 bases between them. The DNA for the CDR3 is TGTGCCAGCAGCCCCCAGGGGGGAGAGCTGTTTTTT. Translation gives CASSPQGGELFF.

This clone was counted only a few times. This rearrangement joins TRBV7-9 to TRBJ2-5; 8 nucleotides agree with TRBD1. CDR3 size: 16 residues. Germline V gives CDR1 SEHNR, CDR2 FQNEAQ (reference sequence). The V and J ends lost 5 bases and 7 bases, in that order; junction bases with no gene match: 15. DNA for the CDR3: TGTGCCAGCAGCCTCAGGGCCGGACAGGGTGAGGTGACCCAGTACTTC. The encoded protein is CASSLRAGQGEVTQYF.

This clone was seen just once. The chain has TRBV19 and TRBJ2-7, with D unresolved. This CDR3 has 14 residues. CDR1 and CDR2 (germline): LNHDA, SQIVND (reference sequence). The V gene lost 4 bases and the J gene lost 1 base, with 11 bases spanning the gap. In DNA, the CDR3 is TGTGCCAGTAGTAATGTGCTCGGGTCCTACGAGCAGTACTTC. Its translation is CASSNVLGSYEQYF.

This rearrangement joins TRBV28 to TRBJ2-7; TRBD2 matches at 10 bases. With V trimmed by 3 bases and J by 1 base, 6 bases remained unmatched. From germline, CDR1 is MDHEN and CDR2 SYDVKM. The CDR3 spans 16 residues. The CDR3 bases are TGTGCCAGCAGTTTTCCTCGGACTAGCGGATCCTACGAGCAGTACTTC. Translation: CASSFPRTSGSYEQYF.

The chain recombines TRBV29-1 with TRBJ2-1; a weak D match, TRBD2 (6 bases). The CDR3 length is 13 residues. V lost 5 bases and J lost 0, with 8 bases in between. In germline, CDR1 is SQVTM, CDR2 ANQGSEA. CDR3 residues: CSVRRGSYNEQFF. The CDR3, as DNA: TGCAGCGTTAGGAGGGGCTCCTACAATGAGCAGTTCTTC.

The CDR3 nucleotides read TGCGCCAGCGCCTTCGGGACAGGGGTCCCCGGGGAGCTGTTTTTT. It specifies CASAFGTGVPGELFF. V usage is TRBV5-1 and J usage is TRBJ2-2; 10 bases align to TRBD1. The CDR3 is 15 residues long. The J segment lost 6 bases and the V segment lost 7 bases, leaving 9 bases of the junction unmatched. Germline V gene sequence: CDR1 SGHRS, CDR2 YFSETQ. The whole variable domain, remainder taken from reference TRBV5-1 and TRBJ2-2, is KAGVTQTPRYLIKTRGQQVTLSCSPISGHRSVSWYQQTPGQGLQFLFEYFSETQRNKGNFPGRFSGRQFSNSRSEMNVSTLELGDSALYLCASAFGTGVPGELFFGEGSRLTVL.

This clone was found once. The gene calls are TRBV27 and TRBJ1-2, with no clear D. CDR1 MNHEY and CDR2 SMNVEV come from the germline V gene (reference sequence). V was pared by 6 bases and J by 5 bases, with 10 bases between. This CDR3 is built from 12 residues. The CDR3 reads CASSPTGYGYTF. The CDR3 DNA reads TGTGCCAGCAGCCCGACGGGTTATGGCTACACCTTC.

The J gene is TRBJ2-7, the V gene TRBV19; TRBD2 aligns across 11 bases. After removal of 8 bases from V and 3 bases from J, the junction contained 6 bases not matched to a gene. There are 14 residues in the CDR3. CDR1 and CDR2 from the germline V gene are LNHDA and SQIVND (reference sequence). Here the CDR3 reads CASSPGLAVYEQYF. CDR3 DNA: TGTGCCAGTTCGCCGGGACTAGCGGTCTACGAGCAGTACTTC.

V usage is TRBV6-1 and J usage is TRBJ2-1, with TRBD2 as a possible D gene (5 bases). The CDR3 sequence is 16 residues long. Trimming cost V 3 bases and J 2 bases, with 14 bases left between them. Germline CDR1 MNHNS, CDR2 SASEGT. The CDR3, as DNA: TGTGCCAGCAGTGATTTTGTAGGAGGTGCCTACAATGAGCAGTTCTTC. It specifies CASSDFVGGAYNEQFF.

The chain employs TRBV18 and TRBJ2-7, with 8 positions matching TRBD2. V was pared by 8 bases and J by 5 bases, with 11 bases of the junction left unmatched. The CDR3 runs 14 residues. Germline V gene lookup returns CDR1 KGHSH and CDR2 LQKENI. The CDR3, as DNA: TGTGCCAGCACCGGGGTAGCGGGAATGCACGAGCAGTACTTC. Its protein is CASTGVAGMHEQYF.

The rearrangement uses TRBV6-5 and TRBJ2-3; maybe TRBD2 (5 bases). This CDR3 spans 15 amino acids. Per the germline V gene, CDR1 is MNHEY and CDR2 is SVGAGI. Trimming shortened V by 7 bases and J by 5 bases, and 19 bases separated the two germline ends. The CDR3 DNA is TGTGCCAGCACGAGAGGTATTCCAGGAGGAGATACGCAGTATTTT. Translation gives CASTRGIPGGDTQYF.

This chain links TRBV4-2 with TRBJ2-5; no definite D call. Trimming took 4 bases from V and 2 from J, leaving 11 bases between them. From germline, CDR1 is LGHNA and CDR2 YNFKEQ. The CDR3 sequence is 14 residues long. The CDR3 spells CASSPFEAQETQYF. The CDR3 nucleotides read TGTGCCAGCAGCCCCTTTGAGGCTCAAGAGACCCAGTACTTC.

The genes are TRBV5-1 and TRBJ1-1; perhaps TRBD1 as D (6 bases). CDR1 and CDR2 (germline): SGHRS, YFSETQ. The CDR3 consists of 16 residues. The germline V and J ends were trimmed by 7 bases and 0 bases, with 19 bases remaining between them. CDR3 coding DNA: TGCGCCAGCTCCACCGGGACAACACTAATGAACACTGAAGCTTTCTTT. Its translation: CASSTGTTLMNTEAFF.

V gene TRBV3-1 (or the pseudogene TRBV3-2) combines with J gene TRBJ2-2, with TRBD1 matching over 8 bases. The germline gives CDR1 LGHDT, CDR2 YNNKEL (reference sequence). The J segment lost 3 bases and the V segment lost 4 bases, leaving 7 bases of the junction unmatched. This CDR3 region has 16 residues. The CDR3 DNA reads as TGTGCCAGCAGCCCTTGGACAGGGCCTTACACCGGGGAGCTGTTTTTT. This codes for CASSPWTGPYTGELFF.

There are a few counts of this clone. The chain carries TRBV11-2 and TRBJ1-2, with TRBD1 as a possible D gene (6 bases). CDR1 and CDR2 (germline): SGHAT, FQNNGV. V was trimmed by 4 bases and J by 4 bases, leaving 16 bases between them. This CDR3 region has 15 residues. The CDR3 nucleotides read TGTGCCAGCAGCTCAGGGGCAGGGTACCTCTATGGCTACACCTTC. Translated, it gives CASSSGAGYLYGYTF.